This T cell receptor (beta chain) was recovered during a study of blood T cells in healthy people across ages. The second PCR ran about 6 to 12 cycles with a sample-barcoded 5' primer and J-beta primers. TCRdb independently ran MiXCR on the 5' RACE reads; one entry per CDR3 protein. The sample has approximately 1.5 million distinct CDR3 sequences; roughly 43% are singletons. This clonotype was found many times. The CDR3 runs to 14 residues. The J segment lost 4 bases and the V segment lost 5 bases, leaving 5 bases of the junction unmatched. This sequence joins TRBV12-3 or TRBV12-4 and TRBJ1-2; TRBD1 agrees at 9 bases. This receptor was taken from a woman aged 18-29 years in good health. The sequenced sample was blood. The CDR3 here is CASSPTGGGYGYTF. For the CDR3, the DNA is TGTGCCAGCAGTCCGACAGGGGGAGGCTATGGCTACACCTTC.